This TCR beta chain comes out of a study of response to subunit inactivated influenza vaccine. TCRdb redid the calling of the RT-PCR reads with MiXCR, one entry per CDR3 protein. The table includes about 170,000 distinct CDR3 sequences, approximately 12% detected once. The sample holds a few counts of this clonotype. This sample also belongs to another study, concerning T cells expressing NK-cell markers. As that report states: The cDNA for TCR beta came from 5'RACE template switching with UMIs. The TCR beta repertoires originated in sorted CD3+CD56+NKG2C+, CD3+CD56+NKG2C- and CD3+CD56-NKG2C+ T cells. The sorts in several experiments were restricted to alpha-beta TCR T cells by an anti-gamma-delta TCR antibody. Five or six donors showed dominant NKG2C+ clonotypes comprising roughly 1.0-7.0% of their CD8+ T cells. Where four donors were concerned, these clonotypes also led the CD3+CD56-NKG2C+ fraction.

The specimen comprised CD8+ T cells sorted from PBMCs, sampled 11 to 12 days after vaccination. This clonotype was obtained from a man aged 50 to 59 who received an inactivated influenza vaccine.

CDR3 residues: CASSPGLATYNEQFF. The CDR3 coding sequence is TGTGCCAGCAGTCCGGGACTAGCAACCTACAATGAGCAGTTCTTC. V and J are TRBV6-2 or TRBV6-3 and TRBJ2-1; 9 nucleotides line up with TRBD2. The CDR3 has 15 amino acids. Per the germline V gene, CDR1 is MNHEY and CDR2 is SVGEGT. The trim removed 5 bases at V and 2 bases at J, leaving 4 bases unmatched.